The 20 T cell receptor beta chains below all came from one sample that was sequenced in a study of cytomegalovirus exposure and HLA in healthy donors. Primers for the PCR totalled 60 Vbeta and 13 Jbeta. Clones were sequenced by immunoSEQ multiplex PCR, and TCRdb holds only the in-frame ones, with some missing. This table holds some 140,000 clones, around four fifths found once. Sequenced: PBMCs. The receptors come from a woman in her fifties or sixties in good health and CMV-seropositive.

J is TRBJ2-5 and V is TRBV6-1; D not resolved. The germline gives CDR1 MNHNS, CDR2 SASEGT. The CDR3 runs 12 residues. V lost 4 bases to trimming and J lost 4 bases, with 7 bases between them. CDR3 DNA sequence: TGTGCCAGCAGTGGATCGGGAGAGACCCAGTACTTC. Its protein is CASSGSGETQYF.

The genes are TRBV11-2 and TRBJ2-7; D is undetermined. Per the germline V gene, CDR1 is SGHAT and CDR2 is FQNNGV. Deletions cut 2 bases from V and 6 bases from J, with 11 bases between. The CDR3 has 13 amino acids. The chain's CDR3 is CASSLLESLEQYF. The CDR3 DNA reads TGTGCCAGCAGCTTATTGGAGTCTCTCGAGCAGTACTTC.

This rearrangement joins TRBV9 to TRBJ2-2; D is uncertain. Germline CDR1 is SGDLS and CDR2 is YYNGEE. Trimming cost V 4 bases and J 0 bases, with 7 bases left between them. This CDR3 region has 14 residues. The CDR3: CASSPGPNTGELFF. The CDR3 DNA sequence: TGTGCCAGCAGCCCAGGCCCGAACACCGGGGAGCTGTTTTTT.

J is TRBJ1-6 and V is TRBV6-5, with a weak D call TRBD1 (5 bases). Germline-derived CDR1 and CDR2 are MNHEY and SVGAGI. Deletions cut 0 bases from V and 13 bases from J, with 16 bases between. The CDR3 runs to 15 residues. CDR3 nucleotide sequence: TGTGCCAGCAGTTACTCGAGCGGAAAAGGGACTCCCCTCCACTTT. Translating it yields CASSYSSGKGTPLHF.

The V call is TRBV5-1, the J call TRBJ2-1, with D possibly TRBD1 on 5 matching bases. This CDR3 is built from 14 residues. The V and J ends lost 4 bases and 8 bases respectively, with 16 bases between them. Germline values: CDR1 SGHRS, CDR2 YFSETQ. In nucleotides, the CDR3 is TGCGCCAGCAGCCCCGCCTCAGGGATGGATGAGCAGTTCTTC. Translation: CASSPASGMDEQFF.

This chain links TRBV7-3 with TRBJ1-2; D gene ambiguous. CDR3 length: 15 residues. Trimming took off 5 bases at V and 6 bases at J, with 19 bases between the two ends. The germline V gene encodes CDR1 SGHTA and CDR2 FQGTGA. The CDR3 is CASSPNTKVGDGYTF. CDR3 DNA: TGTGCCAGCAGCCCTAACACAAAGGTGGGCGATGGCTACACCTTC.

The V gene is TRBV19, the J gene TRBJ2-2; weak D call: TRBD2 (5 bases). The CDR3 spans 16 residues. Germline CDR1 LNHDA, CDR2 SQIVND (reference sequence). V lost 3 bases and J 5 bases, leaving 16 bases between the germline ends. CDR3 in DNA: TGTGCCAGTAGTATCGAGGCCCAGCGGACGACCGGGGAGCTGTTTTTT. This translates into CASSIEAQRTTGELFF.

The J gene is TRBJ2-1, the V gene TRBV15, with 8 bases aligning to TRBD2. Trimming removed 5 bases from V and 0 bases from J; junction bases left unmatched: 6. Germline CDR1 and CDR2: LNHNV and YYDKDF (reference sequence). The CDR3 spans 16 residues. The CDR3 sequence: CATSGRGGRSYNEQFF. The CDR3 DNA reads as TGTGCCACCAGCGGGCGCGGGGGGCGCTCCTACAATGAGCAGTTCTTC.

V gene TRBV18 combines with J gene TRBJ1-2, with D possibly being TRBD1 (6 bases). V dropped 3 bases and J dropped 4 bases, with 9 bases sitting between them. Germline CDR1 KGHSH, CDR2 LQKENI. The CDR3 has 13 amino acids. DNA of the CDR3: TGTGCCAGCTCACCGACAGGATTCTATGGCTACACCTTC. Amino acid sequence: CASSPTGFYGYTF.

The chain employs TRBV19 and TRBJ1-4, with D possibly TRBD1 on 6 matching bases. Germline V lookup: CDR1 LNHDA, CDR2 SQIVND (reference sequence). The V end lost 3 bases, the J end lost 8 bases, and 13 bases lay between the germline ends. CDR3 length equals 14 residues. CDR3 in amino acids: CASSIEGQGEKLFF. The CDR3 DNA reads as TGTGCCAGTAGTATCGAGGGCCAGGGGGAAAAACTGTTTTTT.

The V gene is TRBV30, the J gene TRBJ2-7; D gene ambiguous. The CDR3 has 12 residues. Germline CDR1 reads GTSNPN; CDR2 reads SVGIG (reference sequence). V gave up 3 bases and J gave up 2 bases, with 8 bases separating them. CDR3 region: CAWRLQTYEQYF. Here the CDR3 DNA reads TGTGCCTGGAGATTACAAACCTACGAGCAGTACTTC.

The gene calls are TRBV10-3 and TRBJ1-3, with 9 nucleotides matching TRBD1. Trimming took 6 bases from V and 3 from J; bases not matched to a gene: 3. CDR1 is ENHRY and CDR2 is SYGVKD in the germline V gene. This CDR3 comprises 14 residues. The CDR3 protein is CAIRPGQGGNTIYF. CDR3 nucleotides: TGTGCCATCAGACCGGGACAGGGTGGAAACACCATATATTTT.

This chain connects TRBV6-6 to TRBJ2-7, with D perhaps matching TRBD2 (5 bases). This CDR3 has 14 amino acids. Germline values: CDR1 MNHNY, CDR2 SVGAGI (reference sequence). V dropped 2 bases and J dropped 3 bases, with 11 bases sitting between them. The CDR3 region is CASSYGGLLYEQYF. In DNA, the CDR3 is TGTGCCAGCAGTTACGGAGGCCTCCTCTACGAGCAGTACTTC.

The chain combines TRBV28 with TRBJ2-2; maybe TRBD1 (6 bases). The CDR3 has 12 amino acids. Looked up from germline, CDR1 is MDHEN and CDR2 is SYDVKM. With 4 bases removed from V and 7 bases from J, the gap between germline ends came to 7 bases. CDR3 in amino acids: CASSSGVGELFF. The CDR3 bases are TGTGCCAGCAGTTCAGGGGTCGGGGAGCTGTTTTTT. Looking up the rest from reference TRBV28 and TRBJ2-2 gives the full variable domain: DVKVTQSSRYLVKRTGEKVFLECVQDMDHENMFWYRQDPGLGLRLIYFSYDVKMKEKGDIPEGYSVSREKKERFSLILESASTNQTSMYLCASSSGVGELFFGEGSRLTVL.

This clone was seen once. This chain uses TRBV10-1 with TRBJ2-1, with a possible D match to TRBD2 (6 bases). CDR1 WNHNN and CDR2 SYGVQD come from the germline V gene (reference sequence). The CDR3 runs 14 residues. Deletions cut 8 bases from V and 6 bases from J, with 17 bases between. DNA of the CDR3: TGCGCCAGCTCCGGGGCTAGCGTATTCAATGAGCAGTTCTTC. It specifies CASSGASVFNEQFF.

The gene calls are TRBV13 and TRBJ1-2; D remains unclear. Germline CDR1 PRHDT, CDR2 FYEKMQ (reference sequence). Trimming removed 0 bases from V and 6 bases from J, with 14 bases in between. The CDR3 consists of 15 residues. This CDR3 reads CASSLGGPERDGYTF. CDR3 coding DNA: TGTGCCAGCAGCTTAGGTGGTCCCGAGCGAGATGGCTACACCTTC.

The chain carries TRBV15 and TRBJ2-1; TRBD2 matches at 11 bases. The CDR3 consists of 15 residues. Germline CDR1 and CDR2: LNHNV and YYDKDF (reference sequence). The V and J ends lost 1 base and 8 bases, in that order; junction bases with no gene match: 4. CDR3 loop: CATSRATSGSDEQFF. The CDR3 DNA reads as TGTGCCACCAGCAGAGCAACTAGCGGGAGCGATGAGCAGTTCTTC.

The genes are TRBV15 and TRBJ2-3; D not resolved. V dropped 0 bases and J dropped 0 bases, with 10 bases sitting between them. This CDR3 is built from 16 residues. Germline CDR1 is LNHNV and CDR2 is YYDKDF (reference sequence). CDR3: CATSRDPQYSTDTQYF. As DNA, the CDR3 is TGTGCCACCAGCAGAGATCCCCAGTATAGCACAGATACGCAGTATTTT. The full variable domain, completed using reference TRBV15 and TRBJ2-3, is DAMVIQNPRYQVTQFGKPVTLSCSQTLNHNVMYWYQQKSSQAPKLLFHYYDKDFNNEADTPDNFQSRRPNTSFCFLDIRSPGLGDTAMYLCATSRDPQYSTDTQYFGPGTRLTVL.

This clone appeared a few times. CDR3 sequence reads: CATSRDEEYNEQFF. In nucleotides, the CDR3 is TGTGCCACCAGCAGAGACGAGGAGTACAATGAGCAGTTCTTC. V and J are TRBV15 and TRBJ2-1; D remains ambiguous. Germline V gives CDR1 LNHNV, CDR2 YYDKDF (reference sequence). This CDR3 comprises 14 residues. The germline V and J ends were trimmed by 0 bases and 4 bases, with 7 bases remaining between them.

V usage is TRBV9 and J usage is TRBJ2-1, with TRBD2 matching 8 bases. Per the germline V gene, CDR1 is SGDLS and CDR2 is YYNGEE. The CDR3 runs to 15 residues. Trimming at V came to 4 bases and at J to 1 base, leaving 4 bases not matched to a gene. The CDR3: CASSPSGPSYNEQFF. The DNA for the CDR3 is TGTGCCAGCAGCCCTAGCGGGCCATCCTACAATGAGCAGTTCTTC.